This T cell receptor (beta chain) emerged from a study of blood T cell repertoires in COVID-19 (dated by TCRdb to about 2020). As for the study more broadly: Samples from collaborators originated in the United States, Italy and Spain and spanned both the acute and convalescent phases of COVID-19. The sample metadata nearly always contained a de-identified subject ID, COVID-19 status, age in years and sex. The repertoires were released in a freely available public database intended as a resource for research on the immune response to SARS-CoV-2. The prospective study material was composed of cDNA or gDNA derived from T cells, B-cell-depleted T cells, or PBMCs. The dataset comprised deeply sampled blood TCRbeta repertoires from subjects exposed to, actively infected with, or recovered from COVID-19. Samples were obtained from the ongoing ImmuneRACE study (first 160 participants) and from about 1,300 subjects provided by 6 global collaborators. Where available, HLA class I and class II types were taken from metadata supplied by the sample provider and were not determined by assay-based typing. Results the study describes overall, beyond this receptor: The quantity of clinical and demographic metadata differed by source and by participant and was supplied without curation.

The immunoSEQ Assay, a bias-controlled multiplex PCR, was used to amplify TCRbeta CDR3 regions from genomic DNA. As for the authors' bioinformatics: The number of nucleated cells in each sample was estimated from the amplification of reference gene primers within the assay. To quantify the absolute abundance of each unique TCRbeta CDR3 rearrangement, sequence reads were collapsed and filtered. For each sample, productive Simpson clonality was calculated as the square root of Simpson's diversity index across productive rearrangements. Not all clones reach the TCRdb copy of this immuneACCESS table, which keeps in-frame sequences only. Checked studies attribute under half of the gap to unresolved V genes and leave the rest unexplained. That table is the source of V, J and clone size, and D and trimming were worked out from the DNA. Present in this sample are roughly 350,000 clones, less than 85% of which were seen just once. Together, the top ten hold approximately 3.6% of the sample.

Each collaborating institution followed its own protocols to collect whole blood in K2EDTA tubes. Collaborator samples were shipped for TCRbeta analysis as frozen whole blood, isolated PBMCs, or DNA extracted from either sample type. On this clone: The clone's antigen remains unknown. Per-base qualities were not stored, and no clone one base away is much larger.

Between the V and J ends, shortened by 4 bases and 8 bases respectively, the junction contains 9 bases. The CDR3 goes from the cysteine to the phenylalanine over 13 residues. Only the CDR3 part of the read is kept: 39 bases, read in frame from the first base. CDR1 and CDR2, per the germline V gene (reference sequence), are LGHDT and YNNKEL. The TCR originated in a young woman with acute or convalescent COVID-19. Specimen: peripheral blood. The rearrangement joined TRBV3-1 (or the pseudogene TRBV3-2) to TRBJ1-6; TRBD1 is possibly the D segment (6 matching bases). The bases are TGTGCCAGCAGCCTTTCAGGGGATTCACCCCTCCACTTT. This sequence encodes CASSLSGDSPLHF.